This T cell receptor (beta chain) was recorded in a study of spatial heterogeneity in lung cancer (dated by TCRdb to about 2019). Describing the broader study: Beta-chain transcripts were consistently detected in greater numbers than alpha-chain transcripts, which likely reflected higher beta-chain transcript abundance. In tumor regions, TCR transcript counts showed a strong correlation with a T cell transcriptional module score from matched bulk RNA-seq. In the raw uncorrected reads, each unique combination of TCR and UMI appeared more than ten times on average. The study quantitatively compared TCR alpha and beta repertoires across multiple tumor regions, matched nontumor lung and blood in non-small cell lung cancer. Nonsynonymous mutation counts, determined by whole-exome sequencing of tumor tissue, were related to TCR repertoire features. Both alpha and beta chains were TCR-sequenced in approximately 220 tumor regions, about 69 matched nontumor lung samples and around 54 PBMC samples obtained at surgery.

The time point tag for this specimen amounts to: sample taken at primary tumor resection. Samples were obtained from 72 patients with early-stage, untreated non-small cell lung cancer from the lung TRACERx cohort. Whole RNA extracted from tumor and nontumor lung tissue, or from cryopreserved PBMC samples, was used for TCR sequencing without cell sorting. Only patients for whom sufficient RNA was available from at least two tumor regions were selected for TCR sequencing. A lung pathologist reviewed the tumor and adjacent nontumor lung specimens before the specimens were selected. Remarks on this clonotype: This clone's antigen is unknown. The sample holds no much larger clone one base away, and base qualities are not on file.

The library relied on 5' RACE. Data came from a NextSeq 500. The TCR library protocol attached a unique molecular identifier to each TCR cDNA molecule to allow correction of PCR and sequencing errors. The source study handled its data this way. TCR identification, UMI-based error correction and CDR3 extraction were all carried out with Decombinator tools. TCRs above a frequency of 2 per 1,000, corresponding to the top 1% of the tumor frequency distribution, were defined as expanded. Expanded tumor TCRs were classed as regional if statistically deemed absent (corrected P<0.05) from at least one tumor region, otherwise ubiquitous. Rényi diversity was computed with the R vegan package after subsampling each repertoire 100 times to 5,000 TCRs. CDR3 similarity networks were built from amino acid triplet string-kernel similarity, with CDR3s being connected when pairwise similarity was above 0.82. TCRdb cleaned the public reads at Q25 with fastp, built clones with MiXCR and kept in-frame beta chains. Each entry merges the rows of one CDR3 protein and shows their most common DNA and genes. TCRdb assigned the V and J calls; the authors' analysis was not used. A total of around 4,000 distinct CDR3 sequences appear in this sample, approximately 10% of them only once. Approximately 30% of the sample lies in the top ten.

Findings and caveats that apply to the study as a whole: TCR-seq was estimated to cover only roughly 7% of tumor T cells for alpha chains and approximately 13% for beta chains. The count of ubiquitous expanded TCRs correlated with the count of ubiquitous nonsynonymous mutations, and the count of regional expanded TCRs correlated with the count of regional nonsynonymous mutations. A correlation was observed between the number of expanded intratumoral alpha and beta TCRs and the tumor nonsynonymous mutation count. Confirming at a functional level the hypothesis that regional TCRs recognize regional mutations was considered to require additional single-cell paired TCR alpha and beta sequencing.

According to the germline V gene, CDR1 reads MDHEN and CDR2 reads SYDVKM. V lost 6 bases and J lost 2 bases, and the count of bases not matched to a germline gene is 6. The CDR3 covers 15 residues, taking in both the cysteine and the phenylalanine. Left in the record is the CDR3 DNA by itself, 45 bases read in frame from the first base. The sequence links TRBV28 to TRBJ2-3, with 9 junctional bases fitting TRBD2. This sequence was found in a male donor with early-stage non-small cell lung cancer. The specimen was lung tumor tissue, collected at surgery. CDR3 region: CASSRTSGPTDTQYF. The nucleotides read TGTGCCAGCAGCCGTACTAGCGGGCCCACAGATACGCAGTATTTT.